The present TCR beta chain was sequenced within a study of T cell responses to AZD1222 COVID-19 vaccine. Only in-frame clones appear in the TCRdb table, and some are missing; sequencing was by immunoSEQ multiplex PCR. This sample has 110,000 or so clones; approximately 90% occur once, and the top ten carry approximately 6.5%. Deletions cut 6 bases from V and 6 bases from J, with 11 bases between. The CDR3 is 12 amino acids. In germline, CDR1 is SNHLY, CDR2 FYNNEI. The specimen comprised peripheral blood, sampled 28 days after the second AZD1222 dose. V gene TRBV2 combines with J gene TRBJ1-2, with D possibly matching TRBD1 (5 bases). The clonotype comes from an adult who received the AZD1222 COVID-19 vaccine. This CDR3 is CASRLSGHGYTF. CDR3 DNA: TGTGCCAGCAGACTCTCAGGGCATGGCTACACCTTC.